Given below is one T cell receptor (beta chain) in context. The V gene lost 3 bases and the J gene lost 7 bases, with 7 bases spanning the gap. The CDR3 loop spans 12 amino acids. Germline V gene lookup returns CDR1 MNHEY and CDR2 SVGAGI. This sample is drawn from a study of blood T cell repertoires in COVID-19. Original methodology: Estimates of nucleated cell counts were drawn from the amplification of reference gene primers. Generated by immunoSEQ multiplex PCR, the TCRdb table keeps only in-frame clones and is missing some. For V, J and clone size, that table is used; D and trimming come from the DNA. Of 84,000 or so clones in the sample, around 82% were seen once.

Sequenced input: peripheral blood. The chain combines TRBV6-5 with TRBJ1-5; a weak D match, TRBD1 (5 bases). The TCR originated in an elderly man with active or convalescent COVID-19. CDR3 protein: CASSYQGQPQHF. The CDR3 coding sequence is TGTGCCAGCAGTTATCAGGGCCAGCCCCAGCATTTT.